The clone carrying this TCR beta chain has only one observation. The CDR3 runs to 16 residues. V was trimmed by 0 bases and J by 4 bases, leaving 13 bases between them. From germline, CDR1 is SGHRS and CDR2 YFSETQ. This specimen belongs to a study of T cells in localized non-small cell lung cancer. Clones were read by immunoSEQ multiplex PCR, and TCRdb kept only the in-frame ones, dropping some. The sample has 2,500 or so clones; 26% are singletons. The chain recombines TRBV5-1 with TRBJ1-4; D might be TRBD1 (6 bases). Sequencing used lung tumor tissue, obtained before any cancer treatment. This TCR came from a female donor of 60 years or more with stage I lung adenocarcinoma. The CDR3 here is CASSLARGGDNEKLFF. The CDR3 bases are TGCGCCAGCAGCTTGGCCAGGGGCGGAGATAATGAAAAACTGTTTTTT.